Included here is one TCR beta chain sequence, with context. The source of the sample is a study of technical replicates of blood from a few donors. Only in-frame clones appear in the TCRdb table, and some are missing; sequencing was by immunoSEQ multiplex PCR. This table has 55,000 to 85,000 clones, approximately 96% appearing once. The CDR3 extends over 15 amino acids. Trimming at V came to 4 bases and at J to 5 bases, leaving 9 bases not matched to a gene. Germline V gene sequence: CDR1 LNHNV, CDR2 YYDKDF (reference sequence). The genes are TRBV15 and TRBJ2-7; 9 nucleotides match TRBD1. This receptor was taken from a human donor in good health. Sequencing was done on a sample of T cells isolated from PBMCs. The CDR3 sequence: CATSMRDRVDDEQYF. CDR3 bases: TGTGCCACCAGCATGAGGGACAGGGTCGATGACGAGCAGTACTTC. Full variable domain (outside the CDR3, taken from reference TRBV15 and TRBJ2-7): DAMVIQNPRYQVTQFGKPVTLSCSQTLNHNVMYWYQQKSSQAPKLLFHYYDKDFNNEADTPDNFQSRRPNTSFCFLDIRSPGLGDTAMYLCATSMRDRVDDEQYFGPGTRLTVT.